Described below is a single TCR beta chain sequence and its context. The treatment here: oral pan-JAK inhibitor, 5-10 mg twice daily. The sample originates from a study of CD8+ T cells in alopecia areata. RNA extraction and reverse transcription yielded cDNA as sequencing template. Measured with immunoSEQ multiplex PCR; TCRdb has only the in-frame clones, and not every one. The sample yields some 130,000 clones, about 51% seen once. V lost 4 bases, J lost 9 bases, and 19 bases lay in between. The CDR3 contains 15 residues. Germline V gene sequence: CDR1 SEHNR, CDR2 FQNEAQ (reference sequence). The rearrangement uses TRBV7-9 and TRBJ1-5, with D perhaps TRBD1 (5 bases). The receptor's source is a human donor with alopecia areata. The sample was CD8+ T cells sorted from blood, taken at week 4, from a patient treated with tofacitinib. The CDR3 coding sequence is TGTGCCAGCAGCTCAGAAGGGACCCCCGTTTGGCCCCAGCATTTT. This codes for CASSSEGTPVWPQHF.